Given below is one T cell receptor (beta chain) in context. Trimming left V 5 bases short and J 8 bases short, with 21 bases between. From germline, CDR1 is SQVTM and CDR2 ANQGSEA. This CDR3 comprises 14 residues. The data belong to a study of blood T cell repertoires in COVID-19. Study at large: Whether acute or convalescent, the COVID-19 samples came from the United States, Italy and Spain.

The data were produced by immunoSEQ multiplex PCR, yet TCRdb's version contains in-frame clones alone and is incomplete. The table includes over 200,000 clones, roughly nine tenths detected once. The sample taken for sequencing was PBMCs or T cells enriched from blood (not recorded which). This chain uses TRBV29-1 with TRBJ1-2; D ambiguous. This TCR was sampled from a human donor in a cohort exposed to, infected with or recovered from COVID-19 (not recorded which). The donor label of this sample is uncertain. CDR3 loop: CSVNSQEGGRGYTF. The CDR3 region has the DNA TGCAGCGTTAATTCCCAGGAGGGCGGGAGAGGCTACACCTTC.